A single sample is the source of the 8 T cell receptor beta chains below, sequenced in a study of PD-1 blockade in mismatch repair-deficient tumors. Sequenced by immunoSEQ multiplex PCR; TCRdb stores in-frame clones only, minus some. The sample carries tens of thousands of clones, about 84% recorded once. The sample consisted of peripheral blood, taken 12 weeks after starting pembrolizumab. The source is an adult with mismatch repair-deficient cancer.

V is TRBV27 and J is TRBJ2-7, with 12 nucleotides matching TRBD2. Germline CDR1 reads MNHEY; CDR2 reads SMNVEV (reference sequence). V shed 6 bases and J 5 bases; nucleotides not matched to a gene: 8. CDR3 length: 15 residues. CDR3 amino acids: CASRGTSGRPNEQYF. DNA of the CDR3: TGTGCCAGCAGGGGCACTAGCGGGAGGCCCAACGAGCAGTACTTC.

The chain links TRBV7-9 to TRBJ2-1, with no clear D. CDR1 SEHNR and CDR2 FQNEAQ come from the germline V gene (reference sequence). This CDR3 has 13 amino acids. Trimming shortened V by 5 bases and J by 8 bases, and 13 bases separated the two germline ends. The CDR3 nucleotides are TGTGCCAGCAGCCCCCGAGGACCCTATGAGCAGTTCTTC. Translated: CASSPRGPYEQFF.

The CDR3 here is CASTPPGRRYTEAFF. The DNA of the CDR3 is TGTGCCAGCACCCCCCCCGGTCGGAGGTACACTGAAGCTTTCTTT. This sequence joins TRBV28 and TRBJ1-1, with D unresolved. The CDR3 covers 15 residues. Trimming stripped 7 bases from V and 3 bases from J, with 18 bases between. Germline-derived CDR1 and CDR2 are MDHEN and SYDVKM.

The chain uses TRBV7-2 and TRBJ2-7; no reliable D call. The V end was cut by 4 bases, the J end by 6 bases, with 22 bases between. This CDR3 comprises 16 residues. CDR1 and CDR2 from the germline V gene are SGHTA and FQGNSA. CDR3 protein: CASSYVRVQGLSEQYF. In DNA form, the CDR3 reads TGTGCCAGCAGCTATGTCAGAGTCCAAGGCCTAAGCGAGCAGTACTTC. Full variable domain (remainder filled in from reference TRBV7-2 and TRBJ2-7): GAGVSQSPSNKVTEKGKDVELRCDPISGHTALYWYRQSLGQGLEFLIYFQGNSAPDKSGLPSDRFSAERTGGSVSTLTIQRTQQEDSAVYLCASSYVRVQGLSEQYFGPGTRLTVT.

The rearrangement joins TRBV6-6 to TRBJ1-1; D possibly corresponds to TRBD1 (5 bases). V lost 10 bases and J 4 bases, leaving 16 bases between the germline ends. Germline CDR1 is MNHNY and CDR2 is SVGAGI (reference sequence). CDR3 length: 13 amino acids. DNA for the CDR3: TGTGCCACCACCCTCGGAGGGACCACTGAAGCTTTCTTT. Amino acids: CATTLGGTTEAFF.

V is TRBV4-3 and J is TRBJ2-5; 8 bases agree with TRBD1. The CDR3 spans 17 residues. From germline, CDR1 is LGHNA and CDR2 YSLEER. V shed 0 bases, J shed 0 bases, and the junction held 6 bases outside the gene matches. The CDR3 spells CASSQEVQGADQETQYF. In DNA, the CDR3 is TGCGCCAGCAGCCAAGAGGTCCAGGGGGCGGACCAAGAGACCCAGTACTTC.

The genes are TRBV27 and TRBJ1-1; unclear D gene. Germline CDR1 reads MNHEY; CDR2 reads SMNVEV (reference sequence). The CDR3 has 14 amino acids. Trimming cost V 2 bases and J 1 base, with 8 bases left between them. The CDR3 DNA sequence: TGTGCCAGCAGTTTAGGCCAGCCGAACACTGAAGCTTTCTTT. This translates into CASSLGQPNTEAFF.

In DNA form, the CDR3 reads TGCGCCAGCAGCCAAGATTTGGCTGGCGAGCAGTACTTC. Its translation: CASSQDLAGEQYF. The chain has TRBV4-3 and TRBJ2-7; D remains ambiguous. Germline assignment: CDR1 LGHNA and CDR2 YSLEER. CDR3 length equals 13 residues. Trimming cost V 0 bases and J 6 bases, with 9 bases left between them.